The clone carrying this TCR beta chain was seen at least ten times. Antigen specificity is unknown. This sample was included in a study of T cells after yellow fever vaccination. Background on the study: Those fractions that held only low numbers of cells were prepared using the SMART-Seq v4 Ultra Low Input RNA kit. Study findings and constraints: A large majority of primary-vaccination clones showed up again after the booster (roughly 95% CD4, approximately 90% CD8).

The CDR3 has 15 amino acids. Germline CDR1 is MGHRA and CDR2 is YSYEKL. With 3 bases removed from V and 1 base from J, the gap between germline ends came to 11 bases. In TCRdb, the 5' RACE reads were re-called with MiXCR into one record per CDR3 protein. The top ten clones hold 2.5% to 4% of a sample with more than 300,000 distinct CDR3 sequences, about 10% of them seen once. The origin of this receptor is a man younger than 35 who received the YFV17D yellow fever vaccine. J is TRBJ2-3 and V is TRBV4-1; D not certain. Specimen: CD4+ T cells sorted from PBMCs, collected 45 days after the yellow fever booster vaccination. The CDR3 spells CASSQPLRGTDTQYF. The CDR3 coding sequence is TGCGCCAGCAGCCAGCCTCTACGGGGCACAGATACGCAGTATTTT.